The present T cell receptor (beta chain) was sequenced within a study of OX40 agonist ivuxolimab in advanced cancers. CDR3 length: 14 amino acids. Trimming left V 0 bases short and J 2 bases short, with 7 bases between. The germline V gene encodes CDR1 MNHNY and CDR2 SVGAGI (reference sequence). Repertoires were generated with immunoSEQ multiplex PCR, while TCRdb's copy carries only in-frame clones and drops some. The profile covers tens of thousands of clones, with 85% appearing a single time and 4.7% taken by the ten largest. This clonotype was sampled from an adult with an advanced solid tumor such as melanoma, head and neck, liver or kidney cancer. The V call is TRBV6-6, the J call TRBJ1-2, with D unresolved. Sequences were derived from CD4+ or CD8+ T cells sorted from blood, sampled in a trial of the OX40 agonist ivuxolimab. The CDR3 DNA follows: TGTGCCAGCAGTTACTCGACGGTAAACTATGGCTACACCTTC. Translation gives CASSYSTVNYGYTF.